The rows below give T cell receptor beta chains drawn from one sample of a study of T cells in Graves' hyperthyroidism and ophthalmopathy. TCRdb called the multiplex PCR reads again in MiXCR, with one record for every CDR3 protein. Of under 550,000 distinct CDR3 sequences in the sample, approximately 14% were seen once. Sequencing was performed on blood. These receptors were taken from a woman under 30 with Graves' hyperthyroidism. Each CDR3 is given with its conserved first and last residue. A D gene is named only where the DNA matches it firmly. Not all rows give a size; the values are once, few, many and, for expanded clones, a class.

J | size | V | D | DNA | CDR3
TRBJ2-5 | . | TRBV5-1 | TRBD1 | TGTGCCAGCAGCTTAAACAACAGGGGCGAAGAGACCCAGTACTTC | CASSLNNRGEETQYF
TRBJ2-1 | many | TRBV24-1 | TRBD2 | TGTGCCACCAGTGATCCGACTAGCGGGAGCTCCTACAATGAGCAGTTCTTC | CATSDPTSGSSYNEQFF
TRBJ2-5 | many | TRBV3-1 | TRBD2 | TGTGCCAGCAGCCCCCGGGAGGAAGAGACCCAGTACTTC | CASSPREEETQYF
TRBJ1-1 | . | TRBV3-1 | TRBD1 | TGTGCCAGCACCACTAAGGGACAGGGGACGAAACTTGGTGAAGCTTTCTTT | CASTTKGQGTKLGEAFF
TRBJ2-5 | . | TRBV24-1 | TRBD2 | TGTGCCACCAGTGATCTAGCGGGAGGGCCCGAGACCCAGTACTTC | CATSDLAGGPETQYF
TRBJ2-3 | many | TRBV28 | . | TGTGCCAGCAGTTTCCTCGGCCCTCGGGCAGATACGCAGTATTTT | CASSFLGPRADTQYF
TRBJ1-3 | . | TRBV6-1 | . | TGTGCCAGCAGTCCCGTTCCGGGCCCTGGGGCCGGAAACACCATACATTTT | CASSPVPGPGAGNTIHF
TRBJ2-1 | many | TRBV7-2 | TRBD2 | TGTGCCAGCAGCTTAGAAGGGACTAGCGGGAGCAGGGAGCAGTTCTTC | CASSLEGTSGSREQFF
TRBJ1-2 | many | TRBV6-2/TRBV6-3 | . | TGTGCCAGCAGTTTTGACGGCTATGGCTACACCTTC | CASSFDGYGYTF
TRBJ2-7 | many | TRBV27 | . | TGTGCCAGCAGAACACAGGAAACCTACGAGCAGTACTTC | CASRTQETYEQYF
TRBJ2-1 | many | TRBV11-3 | . | TGTGCCAGCAGCTTAGCGGGCAGCGGAGAGCAGTTCTTC | CASSLAGSGEQFF
TRBJ1-2 | many | TRBV6-1 | TRBD1 | TGTGCCAGCAGTACACGCACAGGGGGCGACTATGGCTACACCTTC | CASSTRTGGDYGYTF
TRBJ1-4 | few | TRBV5-1 | . | TGCGCCAGCAGAGTGGAAAGGGGTAATGAAAAACTGTTTTTT | CASRVERGNEKLFF
TRBJ1-1 | many | TRBV10-3 | . | TGTGCCATCAGTGAGTACAGAACCACGATGAACACTGAAGCTTTCTTT | CAISEYRTTMNTEAFF
TRBJ2-7 | many | TRBV30 | TRBD2 | TGTGCCTGGAGTTGGACTAGAACCTACGAGCAGTACTTC | CAWSWTRTYEQYF
TRBJ2-2 | many | TRBV7-3 | TRBD2 | TGTGCCAGCAGCCCCTCGGGAGGGCCGAGTACCGGGGAGCTGTTTTTT | CASSPSGGPSTGELFF
TRBJ2-1 | many | TRBV6-1 | TRBD1 | TGTGCCAGCAGGATCATAGGGACAGAGAACAATGAGCAGTTCTTC | CASRIIGTENNEQFF
TRBJ2-3 | many | TRBV24-1 | TRBD2 | TGTGCCACCAGTGATTTCACTAGCGGGAGCACAGATACGCAGTATTTT | CATSDFTSGSTDTQYF
TRBJ2-7 | many | TRBV5-4 | . | TGTGCCAGCAGCTTGGGTCGGGAACCCCTCTACGAGCAGTACTTC | CASSLGREPLYEQYF
TRBJ2-1 | . | TRBV20-1 | . | TGCAGTGCAAGGGGGGGCGGCAATGAGCAGTTCTTC | CSARGGGNEQFF
TRBJ2-1 | . | TRBV5-1 | TRBD2 | TGCGCCAGCAGCGCGGGGGGCCCTGTTCTCCGGGAGCAGTTCTTC | CASSAGGPVLREQFF
TRBJ2-5 | few | TRBV11-3 | TRBD2 | TGTGCCAGCAGCTTAGAAGCGGGAGATGAGACCCAGTACTTC | CASSLEAGDETQYF
TRBJ2-3 | many | TRBV11-2 | . | TGTGCCAGCAGCTTAGGAGATACGCAGTATTTT | CASSLGDTQYF
TRBJ2-1 | . | TRBV28 | . | TGTGCCAGCACCTCGACAGGAGTGGGGCACGAGCAGTTCTTC | CASTSTGVGHEQFF
TRBJ2-3 | . | TRBV29-1 | . | TGCAGCGTTGAAGATACTTGGGAGCCTAGCACAGATACGCAGTATTTT | CSVEDTWEPSTDTQYF
TRBJ2-7 | few | TRBV30 | TRBD1 | TGTGCCTGTACCCGGGACAGGGGGAGCGAGCAGTACTTC | CACTRDRGSEQYF
TRBJ1-2 | many | TRBV5-1 | . | TGCGCCAGCAGCCCCGAGGGGGCTAACTATGGCTACACCTTC | CASSPEGANYGYTF
TRBJ1-2 | many | TRBV29-1 | . | TGCAGCGGGACAGAGACTAACTATGGCTACACCTTC | CSGTETNYGYTF
TRBJ2-1 | many | TRBV28 | TRBD2 | TGTGCCAGCAGTTTCCTTCTGATGCGAGTAGCGGGAGGGCGGAATGAGCAGTTCTTC | CASSFLLMRVAGGRNEQFF
TRBJ2-1 | few | TRBV6-5 | TRBD2 | TGTGCCAGCAGTTTTAGCGGGGTAGTAAATGAGCAGTTCTTC | CASSFSGVVNEQFF
TRBJ1-3 | many | TRBV12-3/TRBV12-4 | . | TGTGCCAACCCGCCTTTCTCTGGAAACACCATATATTTT | CANPPFSGNTIYF
TRBJ2-7 | many | TRBV12-3/TRBV12-4 | . | TGTGCCAGCAGTTTAAGCTACAACTACGAGCAGTACTTC | CASSLSYNYEQYF
TRBJ1-2 | . | TRBV19 | . | TGTGCCAGTAGTATCCAGGGAAGGGGCTATGGCTACACCTTC | CASSIQGRGYGYTF
TRBJ2-7 | many | TRBV27 | TRBD2 | TGTGCCAGCAGTTTAAGCGGGAGTAGAGAGCAGTACTTC | CASSLSGSREQYF
TRBJ2-7 | many | TRBV6-1 | TRBD1 | TGTGCCAGCAGAAAGAGACAGGGAGTCAACGAGCAGTACTTC | CASRKRQGVNEQYF
TRBJ2-1 | . | TRBV7-3 | TRBD2 | TGTGCCAGCAGCTTAACCGGAGCGGGACGCAATGAGCAGTTCTTC | CASSLTGAGRNEQFF
TRBJ2-2 | . | TRBV5-1 | . | TGCGCCAGCAGCTTCTCGGACACCGGGGAGCTGTTTTTT | CASSFSDTGELFF
TRBJ2-1 | few | TRBV24-1 | . | TGTGCCACCAGTGATTTGACCCTGCCCTACAATGAGCAGTTCTTC | CATSDLTLPYNEQFF
TRBJ1-6 | . | TRBV6-1 | TRBD1 | TGTGCCAGCAGTGATCGCGGACAGGGTAATTCACCCCTCCACTTT | CASSDRGQGNSPLHF
TRBJ2-7 | . | TRBV20-1 | TRBD2 | TGCAGTGTCCGGGTAGCGGGCTCCTACGAGCAGTACTTC | CSVRVAGSYEQYF
TRBJ2-1 | many | TRBV5-8 | . | TGTGCCAGCAGCTTTGGAAAAGCAGCTTACAATGAGCAGTTCTTC | CASSFGKAAYNEQFF
TRBJ1-1 | . | TRBV11-2 | TRBD1 | TGTGCCAGCAGCTTGGACAGGGGAGGGGACACTGAAGCTTTCTTT | CASSLDRGGDTEAFF
TRBJ1-5 | many | TRBV6-1 | . | TGTGCCAGCAGTCCGCGGGAGAATAGCAATCAGCCCCAGCATTTT | CASSPRENSNQPQHF
TRBJ1-5 | many | TRBV6-1 | . | TGTGCCAGCAGTGGAGAAATGGGCAATCAGCCCCAGCATTTT | CASSGEMGNQPQHF
TRBJ2-1 | many | TRBV27 | . | TGTGCCAGCAGTTCTTCCCTCGGGACAATGCCAGTCAATGAGCAGTTCTTC | CASSSSLGTMPVNEQFF
TRBJ2-2 | many | TRBV30 | . | TGTGCCTGGAACAGGGACCTGAACACCGGGGAGCTGTTTTTT | CAWNRDLNTGELFF
TRBJ2-1 | many | TRBV3-1 | . | TGTGCCAGCAGCCAAGATCCGGGCTACTATAACTCCTACAATGAGCAGTTCTTC | CASSQDPGYYNSYNEQFF
TRBJ2-7 | many | TRBV3-1 | TRBD1 | TGTGCCAGCAGCCTGAGGACAGGACTTGGGTACGAGCAGTACTTC | CASSLRTGLGYEQYF
TRBJ2-7 | many | TRBV6-4 | TRBD1 | TGTGCCAGCAGTGTGTGTGAGGGGGGACAGGGCTCCTACGAGCAGTACTTC | CASSVCEGGQGSYEQYF
TRBJ2-7 | . | TRBV6-2/TRBV6-3 | TRBD1 | TGTGCCAGCAGTGGACAGGGGGCGAATAACTACGAGCAGTACTTC | CASSGQGANNYEQYF
TRBJ2-1 | . | TRBV6-2/TRBV6-3 | . | TGTGCCAGCAGGGGTAGCAGGAGCCCGTCCTACAATGAGCAGTTCTTC | CASRGSRSPSYNEQFF
TRBJ2-3 | few | TRBV7-9 | . | TGTGCCAGCAGCTTTTGGGAGGGCACAGATACGCAGTATTTT | CASSFWEGTDTQYF
TRBJ2-1 | many | TRBV20-1 | TRBD2 | TGCAGTGCTAGGGCCGGGAGGCACTACAATGAGCAGTTCTTC | CSARAGRHYNEQFF